This TCR beta chain is from a study of shared clonotypes between healthy human individuals. Across the whole study: With ages of 18 to 49, the donors were two women and a few men.

When replicate PCRs were run on sorted subsets, they used approximately 0.2 ug DNA, around 33,000 T cell genomes. Generated by immunoSEQ multiplex PCR, the TCRdb table keeps only in-frame clones and is missing some. Here the sample spans about 1 million clones, about 80% being singletons. The CDR3 totals 14 residues. Germline V gene lookup returns CDR1 MNHNS and CDR2 SASEGT. V lost 7 bases and J lost 1; bases outside the gene matches: 6. General study points: The donor pool, a small one, limited the genetic and exposure-history diversity represented.

Only Caucasian adults living in Nashville, Tennessee served as donors. On this clone: Its antigen is not known.

The J gene is TRBJ1-1, the V gene TRBV6-1; 7 positions agree with TRBD1. The source material was memory CD4+ T cells sorted from blood. Subset indicated: CD45RA-negative fraction. The TCR originated in a man younger than 35 in good health. This CDR3 reads CASKDRPTNTEAFF. The CDR3 DNA follows: TGTGCCAGCAAGGACAGGCCTACGAACACTGAAGCTTTCTTT.